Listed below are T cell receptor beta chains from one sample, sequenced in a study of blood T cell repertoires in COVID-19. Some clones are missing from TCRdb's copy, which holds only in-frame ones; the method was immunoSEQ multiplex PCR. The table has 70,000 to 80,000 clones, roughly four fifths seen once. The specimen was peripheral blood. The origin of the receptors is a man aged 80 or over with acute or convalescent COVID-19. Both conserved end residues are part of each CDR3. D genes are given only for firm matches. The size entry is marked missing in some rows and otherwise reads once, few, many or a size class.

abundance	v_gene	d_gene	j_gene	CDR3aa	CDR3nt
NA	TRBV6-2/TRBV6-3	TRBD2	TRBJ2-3	CASSYLNSGTTYTDTQYF	TGTGCCAGCAGTTATCTCAACTCCGGGACTACTTACACAGATACGCAGTATTTT
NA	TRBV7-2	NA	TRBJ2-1	CASRDGGSSRNEQFF	TGTGCCAGCAGGGATGGAGGGAGCTCTCGCAATGAGCAGTTCTTC
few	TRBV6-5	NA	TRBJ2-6	CASSYSLGERANVLTF	TGTGCCAGCAGTTACTCGTTAGGGGAAAGGGCCAACGTCCTGACTTTC
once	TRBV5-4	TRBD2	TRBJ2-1	CASSLAGSGIYNEQFF	TGTGCCAGCAGCTTGGCCGGGAGCGGGATCTACAATGAGCAGTTCTTC
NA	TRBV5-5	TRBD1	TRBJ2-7	CASRTGTGISYEQYF	TGTGCCAGCAGAACCGGGACAGGGATCTCCTACGAGCAGTACTTC
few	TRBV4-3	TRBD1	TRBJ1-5	CASKVRGINQPQHF	TGCGCCAGCAAGGTCAGGGGGATCAATCAGCCCCAGCATTTT
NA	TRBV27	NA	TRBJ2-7	CASGLADTSEQYF	TGTGCCAGCGGGCTAGCCGATACGTCCGAGCAGTACTTC
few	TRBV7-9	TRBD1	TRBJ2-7	CATSSPAGGSEQYF	TGTGCCACCTCTAGTCCAGCAGGGGGAAGCGAGCAGTACTTC
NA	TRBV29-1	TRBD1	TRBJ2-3	CSVGWTGGRTDTQYF	TGCAGCGTTGGATGGACAGGGGGGCGCACAGATACGCAGTATTTT
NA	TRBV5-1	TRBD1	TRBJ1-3	CASTQGTGDNTIYF	TGCGCCAGCACCCAAGGGACAGGGGATAACACCATATATTTT
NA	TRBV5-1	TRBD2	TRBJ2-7	CASSSPGLAGDLTEYF	TGCGCCAGCAGCTCACCGGGACTAGCGGGAGATCTAACGGAGTACTTC
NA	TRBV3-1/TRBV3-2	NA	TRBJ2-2	CASSLRGNTGELFF	TGTGCCAGCAGCCTACGGGGTAACACCGGGGAGCTGTTTTTT
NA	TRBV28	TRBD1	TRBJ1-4	CASSLSGQVINEKLFF	TGTGCCAGCAGTTTATCGGGACAGGTGATTAATGAAAAACTGTTTTTT
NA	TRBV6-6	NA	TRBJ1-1	CASTDAGTHDAEAFF	TGTGCCAGCACCGATGCCGGGACTCATGACGCTGAAGCTTTCTTT
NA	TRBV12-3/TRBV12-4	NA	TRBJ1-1	CASSLSRGTEAFF	TGTGCCAGCAGTTTAAGCAGGGGCACTGAAGCTTTCTTT
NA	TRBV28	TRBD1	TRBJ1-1	CASISSTKGALPEAFF	TGTGCCAGCATTTCCTCGACAAAGGGGGCGCTTCCTGAAGCTTTCTTT
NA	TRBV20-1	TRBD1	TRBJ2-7	CSASRDRGGKYEQYF	TGCAGTGCGAGTAGGGACAGGGGCGGAAAATACGAGCAGTACTTC
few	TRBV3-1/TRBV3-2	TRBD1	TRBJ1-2	CASSPWTGGGYTF	TGTGCCAGCAGCCCATGGACAGGGGGAGGCTACACCTTC
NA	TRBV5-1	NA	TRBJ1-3	CASSEGGENTIYF	TGCGCCAGCAGCGAAGGGGGGGAAAACACCATATATTTT
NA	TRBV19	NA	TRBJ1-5	CASSSGGTHSNQPQHF	TGTGCCAGTAGTTCCGGGGGGACCCATAGCAATCAGCCCCAGCATTTT
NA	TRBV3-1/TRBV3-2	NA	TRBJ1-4	CASSTYRTQNEKLFF	TGTGCCAGCAGCACTTACAGGACACAAAATGAAAAACTGTTTTTT
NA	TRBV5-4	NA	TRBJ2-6	CASSMWTAGANVLTF	TGTGCCAGCAGCATGTGGACAGCTGGGGCCAACGTCCTGACTTTC
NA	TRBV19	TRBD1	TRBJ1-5	CASSSGQGGRNQPQHF	TGTGCCAGTAGTTCCGGACAGGGGGGTAGGAATCAGCCCCAGCATTTT
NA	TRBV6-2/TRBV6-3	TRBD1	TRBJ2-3	CASSPGTGIDSTDTQYF	TGTGCCAGCAGTCCCGGGACAGGGATAGATAGCACAGATACGCAGTATTTT
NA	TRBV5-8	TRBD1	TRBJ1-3	CASSLDGTASGNTIYF	TGTGCCAGCAGCTTGGACGGGACAGCTTCTGGAAACACCATATATTTT
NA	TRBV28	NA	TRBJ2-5	CASSLTLESQYF	TGTGCCAGCAGTTTAACGCTGGAGTCCCAGTACTTC
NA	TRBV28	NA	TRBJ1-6	CASLRVPNSPLHF	TGTGCCAGCTTGAGGGTCCCTAATTCACCCCTCCACTTT
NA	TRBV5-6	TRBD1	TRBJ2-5	CASSAGTGGALETQYF	TGTGCCAGCAGCGCCGGGACAGGGGGGGCTCTTGAGACCCAGTACTTC
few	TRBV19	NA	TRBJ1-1	CASSVLQGVVKAFF	TGTGCCAGTAGTGTCTTACAGGGAGTCGTGAAAGCTTTCTTT
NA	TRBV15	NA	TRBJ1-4	CATSRDQGQFNEKLFF	TGTGCCACCAGCAGAGATCAGGGACAATTTAATGAAAAACTGTTTTTT
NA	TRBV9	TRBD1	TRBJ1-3	CASSGGTGAGNTIYF	TGTGCCAGCAGCGGGGGGACAGGGGCTGGAAACACCATATATTTT
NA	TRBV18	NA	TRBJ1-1	CASSPLPDTEAFF	TGTGCCAGCTCACCGCTTCCGGACACTGAAGCTTTCTTT
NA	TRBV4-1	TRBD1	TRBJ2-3	CASSQVGGGDTQYF	TGCGCCAGCAGCCAAGTAGGGGGCGGGGATACGCAGTATTTT
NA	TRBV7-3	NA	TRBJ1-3	CASSLGGAGNTIYF	TGTGCCAGCAGCTTAGGAGGGGCTGGAAACACCATATATTTT
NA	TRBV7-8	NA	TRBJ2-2	CASSLARLAFGELFF	TGTGCCAGCAGCTTAGCTCGGCTAGCCTTCGGGGAGCTGTTTTTT
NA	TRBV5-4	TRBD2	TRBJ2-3	CASSPALAEADTQYF	TGTGCCAGCAGCCCTGCGCTAGCGGAAGCAGATACGCAGTATTTT
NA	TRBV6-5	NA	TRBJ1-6	CATNQVSSYNSPLHF	TGTGCCACCAATCAGGTTTCCTCCTATAATTCACCCCTCCACTTT
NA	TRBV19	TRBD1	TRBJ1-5	CASSTRTGGPFQPQHF	TGTGCCAGTAGTACACGGACAGGGGGCCCTTTTCAGCCCCAGCATTTT
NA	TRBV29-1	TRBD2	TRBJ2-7	CSVEGTSGSPYEQYF	TGCAGCGTCGAAGGGACTAGCGGGAGTCCGTACGAGCAGTACTTC
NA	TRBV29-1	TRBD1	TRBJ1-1	CSVEAIEGASEAFF	TGCAGCGTTGAAGCTATTGAGGGGGCTTCTGAAGCTTTCTTT
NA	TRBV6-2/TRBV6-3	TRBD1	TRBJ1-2	CASSTGQVFGGYTF	TGTGCCAGCAGTACAGGACAGGTCTTTGGTGGCTACACCTTC
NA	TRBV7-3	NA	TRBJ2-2	CASSLDIANTGELFF	TGTGCCAGCAGCTTAGACATCGCGAACACCGGGGAGCTGTTTTTT
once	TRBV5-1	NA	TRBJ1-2	CASSLATGGSGYTF	TGCGCCAGCAGCTTGGCCACGGGAGGAAGTGGCTACACCTTC
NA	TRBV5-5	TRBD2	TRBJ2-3	CASSSSSGVTDTQYF	TGTGCCAGCAGCTCCTCTAGCGGGGTCACAGATACGCAGTATTTT
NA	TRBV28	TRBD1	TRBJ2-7	CASSLAGTGGYGQYF	TGTGCCAGCAGTTTAGCCGGGACAGGAGGGTACGGGCAGTACTTC
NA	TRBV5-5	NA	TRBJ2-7	CASSFSPENEQYF	TGTGCCAGCAGCTTTTCTCCGGAGAACGAGCAGTACTTC
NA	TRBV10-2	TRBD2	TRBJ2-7	CASSPGTSHSYEQYF	TGCGCCAGCAGCCCCGGGACTAGCCATTCCTACGAGCAGTACTTC
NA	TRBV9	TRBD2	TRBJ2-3	CASSVGAGGTTAQYF	TGTGCCAGCAGCGTAGGAGCGGGGGGCACAACTGCGCAGTATTTT
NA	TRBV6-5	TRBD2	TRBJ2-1	CASSYSAGGPYEQFF	TGTGCCAGCAGTTATTCGGCGGGAGGGCCCTATGAGCAGTTCTTC
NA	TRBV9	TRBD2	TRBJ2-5	CASSASGGLAGVQETQYF	TGTGCCAGCAGCGCGAGTGGGGGCCTAGCGGGAGTTCAGGAGACCCAGTACTTC
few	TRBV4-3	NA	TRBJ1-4	CASSHHRATNEKLFF	TGCGCCAGCAGCCACCACAGGGCGACTAATGAAAAACTGTTTTTT
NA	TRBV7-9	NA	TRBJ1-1	CASSLDAQVVTEAFF	TGTGCCAGCAGCTTAGATGCTCAGGTAGTAACTGAAGCTTTCTTT
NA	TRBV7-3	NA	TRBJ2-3	CASSLSPGLRRHSTDTQYF	TGTGCCAGCAGCTTATCACCCGGACTCAGGCGGCATAGCACAGATACGCAGTATTTT
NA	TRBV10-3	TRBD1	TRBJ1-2	CAIEPGQGINYGYTF	TGTGCCATCGAACCGGGACAGGGGATTAACTATGGCTACACCTTC
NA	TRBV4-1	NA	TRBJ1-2	CASSQSNAREDYGYTF	TGCGCCAGCAGCCAAAGTAATGCCAGGGAGGACTATGGCTACACCTTC
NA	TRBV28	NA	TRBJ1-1	CASSSQGLEAFF	TGTGCCAGCAGTTCCCAGGGACTTGAAGCTTTCTTT
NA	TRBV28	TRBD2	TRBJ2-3	CASRMRGGTDTQYF	TGTGCCAGCAGGATGCGGGGGGGCACGGATACGCAGTATTTT
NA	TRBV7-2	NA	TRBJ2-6	CASSLHSGANVLTF	TGTGCCAGCAGCTTACATTCTGGGGCCAACGTCCTGACTTTC